The T cell receptor (beta chain) described here comes from a study of beta chain features in type 1 diabetes. Whole-study context: What patients shared with healthy donors was a similar profile of age, gender and cell yields.

Germline-derived CDR1 and CDR2 are LGHNA and YSLEER. This CDR3 is built from 15 residues. V lost 4 bases and J lost 8, with 18 bases in between. This clone was observed a few times. All of the sorted populations showed purity greater than 98%. cDNA synthesis used the whole RNA isolate, giving expressed TCRB sequences. About 3.57 million reads were obtained on average from naive, central memory and regulatory T cell samples. The data were produced by immunoSEQ multiplex PCR, yet TCRdb's version contains in-frame clones alone and is incomplete. The repertoire consists of about 240,000 clones, with 25% to 35% occurring once and the leading ten covering more than 3%.

This clonotype was sampled from a man under 40 in good health. The chain employs TRBV4-3 and TRBJ2-4, with D perhaps TRBD1 or TRBD2 (7 bases each). Sequenced sample: central memory CD4+ T cells from blood. The CDR3 nucleotides are TGCGCCAGCAGCCCCCGGGGGAGGGGGCCAGACATTCAGTACTTC. This encodes CASSPRGRGPDIQYF.